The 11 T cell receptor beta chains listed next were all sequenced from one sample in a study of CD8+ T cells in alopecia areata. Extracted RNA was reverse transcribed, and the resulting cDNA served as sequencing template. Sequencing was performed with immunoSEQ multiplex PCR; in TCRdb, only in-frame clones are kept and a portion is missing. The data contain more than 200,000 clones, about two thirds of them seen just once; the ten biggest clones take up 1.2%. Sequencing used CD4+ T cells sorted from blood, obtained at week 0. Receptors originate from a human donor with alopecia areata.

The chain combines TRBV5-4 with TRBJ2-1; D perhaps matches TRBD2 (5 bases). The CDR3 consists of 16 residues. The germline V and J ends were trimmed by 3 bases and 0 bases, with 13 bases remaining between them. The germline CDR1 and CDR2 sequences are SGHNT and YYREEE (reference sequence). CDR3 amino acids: CASSSRTHLSYNEQFF. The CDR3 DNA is TGTGCCAGCAGCTCAAGGACTCACCTCTCCTACAATGAGCAGTTCTTC.

The CDR3 loop reads CSVATGGTDTQYF. The CDR3 DNA sequence: TGCAGCGTTGCAACAGGGGGCACAGATACGCAGTATTTT. V gene TRBV29-1 combines with J gene TRBJ2-3, with TRBD1 matching 7 bases. J lost 1 base, V lost 4 bases, and 2 bases had no gene match. This CDR3 is built from 13 residues. The germline CDR1 and CDR2 sequences are SQVTM and ANQGSEA.

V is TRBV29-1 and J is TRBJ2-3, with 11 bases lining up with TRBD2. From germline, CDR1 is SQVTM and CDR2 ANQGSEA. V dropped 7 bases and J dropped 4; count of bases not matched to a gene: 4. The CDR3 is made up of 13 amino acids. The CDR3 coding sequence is TGCAGCGCGGTAGCGGGGGGGCCAGATACGCAGTATTTT. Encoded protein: CSAVAGGPDTQYF.

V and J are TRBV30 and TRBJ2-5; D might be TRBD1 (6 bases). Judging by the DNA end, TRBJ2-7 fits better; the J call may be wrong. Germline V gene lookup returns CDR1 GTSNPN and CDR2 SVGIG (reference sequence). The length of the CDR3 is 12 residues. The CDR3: CAWKGVTYEQYF. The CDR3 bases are TGTGCCTGGAAGGGGGTAACCTACGAGCAGTACTTC.

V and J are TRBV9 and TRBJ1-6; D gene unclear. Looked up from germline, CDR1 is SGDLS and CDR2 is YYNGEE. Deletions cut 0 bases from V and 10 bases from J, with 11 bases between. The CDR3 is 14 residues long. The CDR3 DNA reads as TGTGCCAGCAGCGTAGAGGGCCAGGAGTCACCCCTCCACTTT. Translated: CASSVEGQESPLHF.

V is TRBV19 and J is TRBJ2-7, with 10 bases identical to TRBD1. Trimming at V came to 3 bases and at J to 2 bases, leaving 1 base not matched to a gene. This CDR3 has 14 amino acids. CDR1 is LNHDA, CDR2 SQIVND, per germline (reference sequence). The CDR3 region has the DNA TGTGCCAGTAGTATGGGGACAGGGGCCTACGAGCAGTACTTC. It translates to CASSMGTGAYEQYF.

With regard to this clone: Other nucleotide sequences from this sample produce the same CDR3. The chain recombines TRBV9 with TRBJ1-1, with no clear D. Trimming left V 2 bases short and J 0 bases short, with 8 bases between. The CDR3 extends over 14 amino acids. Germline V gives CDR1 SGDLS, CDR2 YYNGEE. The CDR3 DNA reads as TGTGCCAGCAGCGTTGATCCCCTGAACACTGAAGCTTTCTTT. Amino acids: CASSVDPLNTEAFF. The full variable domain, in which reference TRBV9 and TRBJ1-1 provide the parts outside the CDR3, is DSGVTQTPKHLITATGQRVTLRCSPRSGDLSVYWYQQSLDQGLQFLIQYYNGEERAKGNILERFSAQQFPDLHSELNLSSLELGDSALYFCASSVDPLNTEAFFGQGTRLTVV.

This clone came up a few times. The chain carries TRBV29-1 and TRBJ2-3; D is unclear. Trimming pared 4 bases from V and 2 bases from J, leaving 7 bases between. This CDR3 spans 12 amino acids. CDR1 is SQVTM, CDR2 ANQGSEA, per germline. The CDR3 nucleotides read TGCAGCGTTGTGCCAGCCACAGATACGCAGTATTTT. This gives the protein CSVVPATDTQYF.

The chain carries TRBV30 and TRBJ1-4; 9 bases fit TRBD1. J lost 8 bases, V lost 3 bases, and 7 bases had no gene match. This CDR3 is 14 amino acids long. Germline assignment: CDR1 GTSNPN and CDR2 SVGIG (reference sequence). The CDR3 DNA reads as TGTGCCTGGAGCACTGGACAGGGGTGGGAAAAACTGTTTTTT. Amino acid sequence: CAWSTGQGWEKLFF.

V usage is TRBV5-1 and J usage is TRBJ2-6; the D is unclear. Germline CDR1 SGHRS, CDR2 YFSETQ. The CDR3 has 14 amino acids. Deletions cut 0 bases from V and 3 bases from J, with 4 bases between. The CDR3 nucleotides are TGCGCCAGCAGCTTGGACTTTGGGGCCAACGTCCTGACTTTC. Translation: CASSLDFGANVLTF.

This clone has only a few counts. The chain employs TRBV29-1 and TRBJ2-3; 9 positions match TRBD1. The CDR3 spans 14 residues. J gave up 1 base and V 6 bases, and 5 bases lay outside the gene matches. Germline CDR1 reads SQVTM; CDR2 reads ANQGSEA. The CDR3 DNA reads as TGCAGCGTCGTGGGGGACAGGGGCACAGATACGCAGTATTTT. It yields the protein CSVVGDRGTDTQYF.